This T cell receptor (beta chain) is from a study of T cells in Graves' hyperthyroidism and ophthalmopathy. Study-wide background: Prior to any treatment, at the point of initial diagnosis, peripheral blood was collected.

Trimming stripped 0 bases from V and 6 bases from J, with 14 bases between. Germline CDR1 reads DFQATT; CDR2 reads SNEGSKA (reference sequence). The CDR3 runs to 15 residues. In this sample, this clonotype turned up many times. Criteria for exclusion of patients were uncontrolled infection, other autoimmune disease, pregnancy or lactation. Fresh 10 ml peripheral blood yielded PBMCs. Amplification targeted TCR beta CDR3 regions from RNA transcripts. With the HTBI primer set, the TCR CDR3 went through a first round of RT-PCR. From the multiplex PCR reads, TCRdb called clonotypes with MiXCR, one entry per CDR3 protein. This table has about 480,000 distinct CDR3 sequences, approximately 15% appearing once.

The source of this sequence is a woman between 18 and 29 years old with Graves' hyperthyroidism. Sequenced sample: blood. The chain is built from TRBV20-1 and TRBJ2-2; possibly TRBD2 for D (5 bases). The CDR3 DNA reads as TGCAGTGCTAGAGATGGTGGGAGAGGAGCCGGGGAGCTGTTTTTT. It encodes CSARDGGRGAGELFF.